These T cell receptor beta chains were read from a single sample in a study of blood T cell repertoires in COVID-19. The data were produced by immunoSEQ multiplex PCR, yet TCRdb's version contains in-frame clones alone and is incomplete. The top ten clones hold around 13% of a sample with roughly 200,000 clones, 80% to 90% of them seen once. Sequenced sample: peripheral blood. These receptors were obtained from a human donor in a cohort sampled during active COVID-19. Each CDR3 is given with its conserved first and last residue.

v_call: TRBV28; j_call: TRBJ1-5; cdr3_aa: CASSYRRDPQHF
v_call: TRBV28; j_call: TRBJ1-6; cdr3_aa: CASRSRDRVLSPLHF
v_call: TRBV6-6; j_call: TRBJ1-6; cdr3_aa: CASSYGGRGYNSPLHF
v_call: TRBV7-6; j_call: TRBJ2-1; cdr3_aa: CASSLIPAGGSYNEQFF
v_call: TRBV28; j_call: TRBJ1-6; cdr3_aa: CASSTLPRVGNSPLHF
v_call: TRBV28; j_call: TRBJ1-2; cdr3_aa: CASSLQGVFNYGYTF
v_call: TRBV7-2; j_call: TRBJ2-1; cdr3_aa: CASSFPLTRGLSSYNEQFF
v_call: TRBV5-5; j_call: TRBJ2-2; cdr3_aa: CASSSGQGFTGELFF
v_call: TRBV28; j_call: TRBJ1-5; cdr3_aa: CASSPLLDPQHF
v_call: TRBV5-1; j_call: TRBJ2-3; cdr3_aa: CASSGGAGAADTQYF
v_call: TRBV4-1; j_call: TRBJ2-7; cdr3_aa: CASSQDRLAGVRREQYF
v_call: TRBV6-5; j_call: TRBJ2-7; cdr3_aa: CASSPRAGGPYEQYF
v_call: TRBV7-2; j_call: TRBJ2-7; cdr3_aa: CASSPGTGMTYEQYF
v_call: TRBV6-5; j_call: TRBJ2-4; cdr3_aa: CASSYSRDRGRNIQYF
v_call: TRBV7-2; j_call: TRBJ2-5; cdr3_aa: CASSLGSITGIQETQYF
v_call: TRBV28; j_call: TRBJ2-5; cdr3_aa: CASSLQGSQETQYF
v_call: TRBV5-1; j_call: TRBJ2-3; cdr3_aa: CASSLIIERTDTQYF
v_call: TRBV5-1; j_call: TRBJ2-7; cdr3_aa: CASSLGTENEQYF
v_call: TRBV9; j_call: TRBJ2-7; cdr3_aa: CASSTGQGAYEQYF
v_call: TRBV30; j_call: TRBJ2-5; cdr3_aa: CAWRASGRIQETQYF